A single sample is the source of the 7 T cell receptor beta chains below, sequenced in a study of cytomegalovirus exposure and HLA in healthy donors. PCR was performed using 60 Vbeta and 13 Jbeta primers. Profiled with immunoSEQ multiplex PCR; TCRdb holds only in-frame clones, not every one. Of more than 110,000 clones in the sample, roughly 76% are singletons; the top ten hold under 4.5%. Input material: PBMCs. Every receptor here comes from a man aged 18 to 29 in good health and CMV-seronegative.

The chain combines TRBV19 with TRBJ1-1; a possible D gene is TRBD1 (5 bases). V was trimmed by 7 bases and J by 1 base, leaving 16 bases between them. In germline, CDR1 is LNHDA, CDR2 SQIVND (reference sequence). This CDR3 contains 15 residues. The CDR3 sequence: CASTSTWGGNTEAFF. The CDR3 nucleotides are TGTGCCAGTACCTCGACCTGGGGGGGGAACACTGAAGCTTTCTTT.

The gene calls are TRBV2 and TRBJ1-2, with a weak D call TRBD1 (6 bases). V was clipped by 2 bases and J by 8 bases, with 15 bases between them. Germline assignment: CDR1 SNHLY and CDR2 FYNNEI. The length of the CDR3 is 14 residues. CDR3 nucleotide sequence: TGTGCCAGCAGTGAAATAGGCGGGGGCTGGGGCTACACCTTC. It is translated as CASSEIGGGWGYTF.

This clone was detected only a few times. CDR3 protein: CAWSKNGVSGYTF. The CDR3 nucleotides are TGTGCCTGGAGTAAGAACGGGGTCTCTGGCTACACCTTC. The V and J genes are TRBV30 and TRBJ1-2; D is ambiguous. The CDR3 sequence is 13 residues long. Germline V gene data show CDR1 as GTSNPN and CDR2 as SVGIG (reference sequence). Between the trimmed V and J ends, which lost 2 bases and 7 bases, there was a span of 14 bases.

This rearrangement joins TRBV20-1 to TRBJ1-2; D gene ambiguous. CDR1 and CDR2 from the germline V gene are DFQATT and SNEGSKA (reference sequence). Between the trimmed V and J ends, which lost 7 bases and 8 bases, there was a span of 14 bases. The CDR3 loop spans 11 amino acids. The CDR3 region has the DNA TGCAGTGTTAGGGTGAGGTGGGGCTACACCTTC. This sequence encodes CSVRVRWGYTF.

This clone was recorded a few times. The chain recombines TRBV28 with TRBJ2-7; 8 positions match TRBD1. The CDR3 has 15 residues. With V trimmed by 4 bases and J by 2 bases, 7 bases remained unmatched. Germline loops: CDR1 MDHEN, CDR2 SYDVKM. CDR3 in amino acids: CASSSPDRGAYEQYF. Written as DNA, the CDR3 is TGTGCCAGCAGTTCCCCCGACAGGGGAGCCTACGAGCAGTACTTC.

The chain combines TRBV29-1 with TRBJ1-1; 9 bases align to TRBD1. The V gene end was trimmed by 4 bases and the J gene end by 0 bases; junction bases not matched to a gene: 6. The CDR3 is 15 residues long. Germline CDR1 and CDR2: SQVTM and ANQGSEA. CDR3 coding DNA: TGCAGCGTTGCACAGGGGGCAGGGTTGAACACTGAAGCTTTCTTT. It translates to CSVAQGAGLNTEAFF.

The V call is TRBV5-1, the J call TRBJ1-6; a weak D match, TRBD1 (5 bases). The CDR3 sequence is 15 residues long. Trimming shortened V by 5 bases and J by 7 bases, and 16 bases separated the two germline ends. Germline lookup yields CDR1 SGHRS and CDR2 YFSETQ. CDR3 DNA: TGCGCCAGCAGACCCCGCGGGACGGTCAATTCACCCCTCCACTTT. It codes for CASRPRGTVNSPLHF.